One sample yielded the 18 T cell receptor beta chains listed below, sequenced in a study of monozygotic twins with inflammatory bowel disease. No DNA is given; TCRdb re-called the 5' RACE reads and lists each CDR3 protein once. The sample totals more than 75,000 distinct CDR3 sequences. The sample comprised blood. These receptors were taken from a human donor with ulcerative colitis or Crohn's disease, or a healthy co-twin of an affected twin (not recorded which).

The rearrangement links TRBV4-1 to TRBJ1-4; TCRdb names TRBD1, which stays unverified in the absence of DNA. Germline-derived CDR1 and CDR2 are MGHRA and YSYEKL. The CDR3 covers 15 residues. The chain's CDR3 is CASTPTGQDYEKLFF.

V is TRBV5-1 and J is TRBJ2-7. There are 15 residues in the CDR3. Germline loops: CDR1 SGHRS, CDR2 YFSETQ. The CDR3 loop is CASSPTPTYDLEQYF.

The chain uses TRBV29-1 and TRBJ2-7; TCRdb designates TRBD1, a call that cannot be tested without DNA. The length of the CDR3 is 13 residues. Germline-derived CDR1 and CDR2 are SQVTM and ANQGSEA. The CDR3: CSVEDPRGDEQYF.

This chain's CDR3 is CASSPTGLGAFPNEQFF. V usage is TRBV7-2 and J usage is TRBJ2-1; absent DNA, TCRdb's TRBD1 call cannot be checked. CDR3 length: 17 residues. From germline, CDR1 is SGHTA and CDR2 FQGNSA.

The gene calls are TRBV6-2 or TRBV6-3 and TRBJ2-7. Germline assignment: CDR1 MNHEY and CDR2 SVGEGT. The CDR3 is 13 residues long. CDR3 region: CASSYVGIGEQYF.

V and J are TRBV20-1 and TRBJ1-5; TCRdb indicates TRBD1, and absent DNA this call remains unverified. Per germline, CDR1 DFQATT and CDR2 SNEGSKA (reference sequence). This CDR3 has 16 residues. This CDR3 reads CSAAGARGWFNQPQHF.

The gene calls are TRBV5-1 and TRBJ2-1; TCRdb's D gene call, TRBD1, goes unchecked for lack of DNA. This CDR3 has 16 amino acids. In germline, CDR1 is SGHRS, CDR2 YFSETQ. CDR3 amino acids: CASTYRGGNSYNEQFF.

CDR3 protein: CSATNTGGPYEQYF. The chain couples TRBV20-1 to TRBJ2-7; TCRdb names TRBD1, which stays unverified in the absence of DNA. The CDR3 is 14 residues long. Germline CDR1 and CDR2: DFQATT and SNEGSKA (reference sequence).

Here the CDR3 reads CASSIDRGRQPQHF. The chain employs TRBV19 and TRBJ1-5; as DNA is missing, the TRBD1 call by TCRdb cannot be tested. Germline CDR1 is LNHDA and CDR2 is SQIVND (reference sequence). CDR3 length equals 14 residues.

The chain has TRBV14 and TRBJ2-7. The CDR3 loop spans 14 amino acids. Germline CDR1 is SGHDN and CDR2 is FVKESK. CDR3: CASSVRWSSYEQYF. Variable domain in full (rest from reference TRBV14 and TRBJ2-7): EAGVTQFPSHSVIEKGQTVTLRCDPISGHDNLYWYRRVMGKEIKFLLHFVKESKQDESGMPNNRFLAERTGGTYSTLKVQPAELEDSGVYFCASSVRWSSYEQYFGPGTRLTVT.

V gene TRBV4-1 combines with J gene TRBJ1-1. Looked up from germline, CDR1 is MGHRA and CDR2 is YSYEKL. CDR3 length: 12 amino acids. CDR3 sequence: CASSRRQHEAFF.

The chain couples TRBV20-1 to TRBJ1-2. Germline V lookup: CDR1 DFQATT, CDR2 SNEGSKA (reference sequence). This CDR3 has 11 amino acids. The chain's CDR3 is CSVDGSFGYTF.

This chain links TRBV11-2 with TRBJ2-7. This CDR3 comprises 14 residues. The germline V gene encodes CDR1 SGHAT and CDR2 FQNNGV. This CDR3 reads CASSWQGRAYEQYF.

J is TRBJ2-1 and V is TRBV18; TCRdb's D call of TRBD1 is untestable without DNA. The CDR3 has 17 residues. Germline V gene data show CDR1 as KGHSH and CDR2 as LQKENI. Here the CDR3 reads CASSPRQGLSSYNEQFF.

The J gene is TRBJ2-7, the V gene TRBV4-1. The CDR3 runs 14 residues. The germline V gene encodes CDR1 MGHRA and CDR2 YSYEKL. CDR3 in amino acids: CASSSPAVKNEQYF.

The chain has TRBV7-7 and TRBJ2-1; the D call from TCRdb, TRBD1, cannot be confirmed without DNA. The CDR3 covers 13 residues. Germline CDR1 SSHAT, CDR2 FNYEAQ (reference sequence). CDR3 residues: CASSLARDREQFF.

The chain is built from TRBV5-4 and TRBJ1-6. In germline, CDR1 is SGHNT, CDR2 YYREEE (reference sequence). This CDR3 is 17 amino acids long. CDR3 residues: CASSDFRTRGLNSPLHF.

The CDR3 is CASSQEGHETDTQYF. The chain joins TRBV4-2 to TRBJ2-3; TCRdb designates TRBD2, a call that cannot be tested without DNA. CDR1 LGHNA and CDR2 YNFKEQ come from the germline V gene. This CDR3 contains 15 residues.